This TCR beta chain emerged from a study of CD8 T cells in ankylosing spondylitis. Overall study findings and caveats: Reports say disease-linked clones showed up significantly more in matched ankylosing spondylitis synovial fluid. A TCR beta motif of about eight highly homologous variants seemed to mark ankylosing spondylitis blood.

Germline V lookup: CDR1 MDHEN, CDR2 SYDVKM. This CDR3 has 16 residues. V lost 7 bases and J 0 bases, leaving 13 bases between the germline ends. Regarding this clonotype: Its antigen is unknown.

TCRdb itself ran the 5' RACE reads through MiXCR, one entry per CDR3 protein. The table has roughly 260,000 distinct CDR3 sequences, roughly 20% seen once; the top ten hold around 7.8%. This clonotype originated in a male donor with ankylosing spondylitis or in good health (not recorded which). Sequenced: blood, either unsorted or a sorted T cell fraction (not recorded which). The J gene is TRBJ1-6, the V gene TRBV28; D perhaps matches TRBD1 (5 bases). The DNA for the CDR3 is TGTGCCAGCATCTCGGGGGGGAGCTCCTATAATTCACCCCTCCACTTT. Its translation is CASISGGSSYNSPLHF. The entire variable domain, with the rest obtained from reference TRBV28 and TRBJ1-6, is as follows: DVKVTQSSRYLVKRTGEKVFLECVQDMDHENMFWYRQDPGLGLRLIYFSYDVKMKEKGDIPEGYSVSREKKERFSLILESASTNQTSMYLCASISGGSSYNSPLHFGNGTRLTVT.